Below are 9 T cell receptor beta chains sequenced from a single sample in a study of PD-1 blockade in classical Hodgkin lymphoma. Sequencing used immunoSEQ multiplex PCR; TCRdb keeps in-frame clones, though not all of them. The sample holds fewer than 95,000 clones, 83% seen once. Time point meaning: cycle 4 day 1 (C4D1), after more than five weeks of nivolumab. Relapse was seen in all patients after autologous stem cell transplantation, and brentuximab vedotin exposure was variable. Sample: peripheral blood mononuclear cells (PBMCs), taken before the fourth cycle of nivolumab. These TCRs come from a human donor with classical Hodgkin lymphoma.

This chain uses TRBV6-4 with TRBJ1-4; D is perhaps TRBD1 (6 bases). With 0 bases removed from V and 10 bases from J, the gap between germline ends came to 12 bases. Germline CDR1 and CDR2: MRHNA and SNTAGT. The CDR3 has 14 residues. Here the CDR3 reads CASSDSGGIGKLFF. The CDR3, as DNA: TGTGCCAGCAGTGACTCGGGGGGCATCGGAAAACTGTTTTTT.

The rearrangement uses TRBV28 and TRBJ2-2, with 8 bases that match TRBD2. Germline-derived CDR1 and CDR2 are MDHEN and SYDVKM. The CDR3 extends over 13 amino acids. V was clipped by 10 bases and J by 5 bases; unmatched bases: 6. The chain's CDR3 is CATGASGTGELFF. DNA for the CDR3: TGTGCCACAGGCGCTAGCGGGACCGGGGAGCTGTTTTTT.

This clone was recorded only once. The chain recombines TRBV11-2 with TRBJ1-5; D ambiguous. The ends were cut back, 0 bases at V and 5 bases at J, with 5 bases in the middle. Germline V gene lookup returns CDR1 SGHAT and CDR2 FQNNGV. CDR3 length: 13 amino acids. In DNA, the CDR3 is TGTGCCAGCAGCTTAGAAGAGGATCAGCCCCAGCATTTT. Protein product: CASSLEEDQPQHF.

V usage is TRBV9 and J usage is TRBJ2-3; 9 bases align to TRBD1. CDR1 SGDLS and CDR2 YYNGEE come from the germline V gene. CDR3 length: 14 residues. With 7 bases clipped from V and 3 bases from J, the junction kept 6 bases outside the gene matches. The CDR3 DNA reads as TGTGCCAGCGGGGACAGGGCGCCGACAGATACGCAGTATTTT. Translation: CASGDRAPTDTQYF.

The chain links TRBV11-2 to TRBJ2-7; D remains ambiguous. This CDR3 region has 13 residues. Germline V lookup: CDR1 SGHAT, CDR2 FQNNGV. With 0 bases removed from V and 4 bases from J, the gap between germline ends came to 7 bases. CDR3 residues: CASSLELSYEQYF. CDR3 sequence (DNA): TGTGCCAGCAGCTTAGAACTCAGTTACGAGCAGTACTTC.

This chain joins TRBV9 and TRBJ2-7, with D maybe TRBD1 (6 bases). Germline-derived CDR1 and CDR2 are SGDLS and YYNGEE. There are 14 residues in the CDR3. The V and J ends lost 0 bases and 2 bases respectively, with 9 bases between them. CDR3 coding DNA: TGTGCCAGCAGCGTAGGGCAGGGGCCCTACGAGCAGTACTTC. Translating it yields CASSVGQGPYEQYF.

This clone was seen once. This chain joins TRBV6-5 and TRBJ2-3, with D perhaps matching TRBD1 or TRBD2 (6 bases each). V was shortened by 5 bases and J by 2 bases, with 11 bases between the two germline ends. Germline CDR1 MNHEY, CDR2 SVGAGI. CDR3 length equals 14 residues. CDR3: CASSRGTHTDTQYF. The CDR3 region has the DNA TGTGCCAGCAGTCGCGGGACACACACAGATACGCAGTATTTT.

The chain combines TRBV10-3 with TRBJ2-3; TRBD2 aligns across 7 bases. This CDR3 spans 14 amino acids. The germline V gene has CDR1 ENHRY and CDR2 SYGVKD. The V and J ends lost 6 bases and 0 bases, in that order; junction bases with no gene match: 3. CDR3 amino acids: CAIRASGSTDTQYF. The CDR3 DNA sequence: TGTGCCATCAGGGCTAGCGGAAGCACAGATACGCAGTATTTT.

This clone was observed many times. The chain joins TRBV5-8 to TRBJ2-2, with no clear D. Trimming left V 3 bases short and J 3 bases short, with 9 bases between. Germline V gives CDR1 SGHTS, CDR2 YDEGEE. The CDR3 length is 14 residues. CDR3 loop: CASSSWTHTGELFF. The CDR3 DNA is TGTGCCAGCAGCTCCTGGACCCACACCGGGGAGCTGTTTTTT.